The 18 T cell receptor beta chains presented below share a single source sample, sequenced in a study of T cells after yellow fever vaccination. Via MiXCR, TCRdb re-called the 5' RACE reads, giving one row per CDR3 protein. The repertoire consists of tens of thousands of distinct CDR3 sequences, with approximately 7.5% occurring once and the leading ten covering 41%. Sequenced here: CD8+ T cells sorted from PBMCs, sampled on the day of the yellow fever booster vaccination. These receptor sequences come from a man aged 30 to 39 who received the YFV17D yellow fever vaccine.

V gene TRBV6-2 or TRBV6-3 combines with J gene TRBJ2-2; 10 bases are shared with TRBD1. Germline CDR1 and CDR2: MNHEY and SVGEGT. The CDR3 has 16 residues. The V segment lost 5 bases and the J segment 5 bases; nucleotides outside the gene matches: 8. This CDR3 is CASSHRDRGLTGELFF. The DNA for the CDR3 is TGTGCCAGCAGTCACCGGGACAGGGGATTGACCGGGGAGCTGTTTTTT.

This clonotype was counted at least ten times. The CDR3 DNA sequence: TGTGCCAGCTCTCTCACCTCGGGAGCCTACAATGAGCAGTTCTTC. Its translation: CASSLTSGAYNEQFF. The chain recombines TRBV4-2 with TRBJ2-1; possible D gene TRBD2, 6 bases. The V and J ends lost 8 bases and 2 bases respectively, with 16 bases between them. The V gene's germline CDR1 is LGHNA and CDR2 YNFKEQ. The CDR3 covers 15 residues.

This clonotype was picked up a small number of times. The chain carries TRBV29-1 and TRBJ1-2, with D hard to call. The CDR3 is 14 residues long. The germline CDR1 and CDR2 sequences are SQVTM and ANQGSEA. The V gene lost 2 bases and the J gene lost 3 bases, with 13 bases spanning the gap. The DNA of the CDR3 is TGCAGCGTTGAATGGGCGGAAACCTACTATGGCTACACCTTC. Translating it yields CSVEWAETYYGYTF.

This clonotype was seen more than once but under ten times. The chain joins TRBV20-1 to TRBJ1-6, with D possibly TRBD1 on 5 matching bases. The CDR3 has 17 amino acids. The V end was cut by 0 bases, the J end by 3 bases, with 15 bases between. From germline, CDR1 is DFQATT and CDR2 SNEGSKA (reference sequence). Written as DNA, the CDR3 is TGCAGTGCTAGAGATCGGGGGGAGGGCCACTATAATTCACCCCTCCACTTT. Its translation: CSARDRGEGHYNSPLHF.

This clonotype was seen more than once but under ten times. The V call is TRBV10-3, the J call TRBJ2-7; the match to TRBD2 covers 15 bases. This CDR3 spans 16 amino acids. V was pared by 8 bases and J by 6 bases, with 11 bases of the junction left unmatched. Germline values: CDR1 ENHRY, CDR2 SYGVKD. CDR3 residues: CAISGLAGGPASEQYF. CDR3 nucleotide sequence: TGTGCCATCTCCGGACTAGCGGGAGGGCCCGCTAGCGAGCAGTACTTC.

This clonotype was detected a few times. The chain couples TRBV7-6 to TRBJ1-1; D is possibly TRBD1 (6 bases). This CDR3 has 14 residues. The germline V gene encodes CDR1 SGHVS and CDR2 FNYEAQ. Trimming left V 5 bases short and J 4 bases short, with 14 bases between. CDR3 region: CASSDRSKFTEAFF. The CDR3, as DNA: TGTGCCAGCAGCGACAGGAGCAAATTCACTGAAGCTTTCTTT.

CDR3 in amino acids: CASSPLAGLNYEQYF. The CDR3 DNA is TGTGCCAGCAGCCCCTTAGCGGGACTAAACTACGAGCAGTACTTC. The V and J genes are TRBV7-7 and TRBJ2-7; 8 bases line up with TRBD2. Germline CDR1 and CDR2: SSHAT and FNYEAQ (reference sequence). The J segment lost 3 bases and the V segment lost 5 bases, leaving 9 bases of the junction unmatched. This CDR3 spans 15 amino acids.

This clonotype was recorded a few times. The chain recombines TRBV14 with TRBJ2-3, with 7 bases that match TRBD2. The length of the CDR3 is 17 residues. From germline, CDR1 is SGHDN and CDR2 FVKESK. V trimming: 0 bases; J trimming: 2 bases; junction bases outside the gene matches: 8. CDR3 in amino acids: CASSQEAGRILTDTQYF. Here the CDR3 DNA reads TGTGCCAGCAGCCAAGAAGCGGGACGGATCCTCACAGATACGCAGTATTTT.

As concerns this clonotype: Being one base from a much bigger clone, this may be a read error. The rearrangement links TRBV20-1 to TRBJ2-7, with D possibly matching TRBD1 (6 bases). CDR3 size: 14 residues. Between the trimmed V and J ends, which lost 3 bases and 2 bases, there was a span of 14 bases. Germline loops: CDR1 DFQATT, CDR2 SNEGSKA (reference sequence). The CDR3 sequence is CSASLRDTPYEQYF. In nucleotides, the CDR3 is TGCAGTGCTAGTCTCCGGGACACACCCTACGAGCAGTACTTC.

The chain carries TRBV29-1 and TRBJ2-7; no reliable D call. The CDR3 runs to 14 residues. Trimming stripped 0 bases from V and 2 bases from J, with 11 bases between. From germline, CDR1 is SQVTM and CDR2 ANQGSEA. The CDR3 loop reads CSVEDPGRTYEQYF. As DNA, the CDR3 is TGCAGCGTTGAAGATCCGGGCAGAACCTACGAGCAGTACTTC.

The chain links TRBV12-3 or TRBV12-4 to TRBJ2-1; no definite D call. CDR3 length equals 12 residues. The V end was cut by 6 bases, the J end by 8 bases, with 11 bases between. This CDR3 reads CASRPILDEQFF. The CDR3 DNA sequence: TGTGCCAGCAGACCTATTTTGGATGAGCAGTTCTTC.

The chain uses TRBV20-1 and TRBJ2-7; 7 bases map to TRBD1. The germline V gene has CDR1 DFQATT and CDR2 SNEGSKA (reference sequence). This CDR3 has 12 residues. The V gene end was trimmed by 5 bases and the J gene end by 5 bases; junction bases not matched to a gene: 6. In nucleotides, the CDR3 is TGCAGTGCTCGTCTCACAGGGGACGAGCAGTACTTC. Amino acid sequence: CSARLTGDEQYF.

Ten or more counts support this clonotype. The J gene is TRBJ2-7, the V gene TRBV11-2; D not certain. The CDR3 is made up of 13 amino acids. V was trimmed by 2 bases and J by 1 base, leaving 6 bases between them. Per the germline V gene, CDR1 is SGHAT and CDR2 is FQNNGV. The chain's CDR3 is CASSLSPSYEQYF. The DNA of the CDR3 is TGTGCCAGCAGCTTATCCCCATCCTACGAGCAGTACTTC.

This clonotype appeared a few times. The chain couples TRBV20-1 to TRBJ2-1, with 8 bases that match TRBD2. CDR1 DFQATT and CDR2 SNEGSKA come from the germline V gene (reference sequence). The CDR3 spans 15 residues. Germline trimming cut 2 bases from V and 1 base from J; bases unmatched to any gene: 4. The CDR3 region is CSARPVAGSYNEQFF. CDR3 in DNA: TGCAGTGCTAGACCAGTAGCGGGATCCTACAATGAGCAGTTCTTC.

The chain joins TRBV19 to TRBJ1-2; a weak D match, TRBD1 (5 bases). The V and J ends lost 2 bases and 6 bases respectively, with 16 bases between them. The CDR3 sequence is 15 residues long. Germline CDR1 reads LNHDA; CDR2 reads SQIVND (reference sequence). The CDR3 DNA follows: TGTGCCAGTAGTATACCGGCCAGGGTTTATGATGGCTACACCTTC. Protein product: CASSIPARVYDGYTF.

This clonotype rates as medium-sized. The chain is built from TRBV7-9 and TRBJ1-5; 7 bases fit TRBD1. Germline CDR1 and CDR2: SEHNR and FQNEAQ (reference sequence). The CDR3 contains 15 residues. V shed 5 bases, J shed 11 bases, and the junction held 15 bases outside the gene matches. The CDR3 region is CASSTDRDAGRAQHF. The CDR3 DNA reads as TGTGCCAGCAGCACCGACAGGGACGCTGGGAGGGCCCAGCATTTT. Drawing the rest from reference TRBV7-9 and TRBJ1-5, the complete variable domain is DTGVSQNPRHKITKRGQNVTFRCDPISEHNRLYWYRQTLGQGPEFLTYFQNEAQLEKSRLLSDRFSAERPKGSFSTLEIQRTEQGDSAMYLCASSTDRDAGRAQHFGDGTRLSIL.

This chain connects TRBV29-1 to TRBJ2-2; no reliable D call. From germline, CDR1 is SQVTM and CDR2 ANQGSEA. The ends were cut back, 6 bases at V and 6 bases at J, with 8 bases in the middle. The CDR3 covers 11 residues. CDR3 sequence (DNA): TGCAGCGTCCCGTGGGCCGGGGAGCTGTTTTTT. This encodes CSVPWAGELFF.

The table lists this clonotype with a few counts. The chain uses TRBV20-1 and TRBJ2-7; the match to TRBD1 covers 9 bases. The germline V gene encodes CDR1 DFQATT and CDR2 SNEGSKA (reference sequence). The J segment lost 2 bases and the V segment lost 1 base, leaving 6 bases of the junction unmatched. CDR3 size: 15 residues. Here the CDR3 DNA reads TGCAGTGCTAGAGCTCCCGGGACAGGGCCCTACGAGCAGTACTTC. This sequence encodes CSARAPGTGPYEQYF.